This T cell receptor beta chain was recovered during a study of blood T cell repertoires in COVID-19. Overall study context: From the United States, Italy and Spain came samples of acute and convalescent COVID-19.

Authors' analysis steps: Estimated nucleated cell counts came from reference gene primer amplification. The assay was immunoSEQ multiplex PCR, and TCRdb's table has in-frame clones only and misses some. The V and J calls and clone size were taken over from that table, and D and trimming were inferred from the DNA. The sample lists approximately 93,000 clones; approximately 86% were seen once. The CDR3 loop spans 16 amino acids. V was pared by 5 bases and J by 2 bases, with 8 bases of the junction left unmatched. The germline V gene encodes CDR1 SGHRS and CDR2 YFSETQ. The source of this sequence is a middle-aged man with COVID-19, enrolled during active disease. Sequencing was done on a sample of peripheral blood. V is TRBV5-1 and J is TRBJ2-3; 10 bases match TRBD2. The CDR3 DNA follows: TGCGCCAGCAGAGGAAGGACTAGCGGATACACAGATACGCAGTATTTT. Translating gives CASRGRTSGYTDTQYF. Drawing the rest from reference TRBV5-1 and TRBJ2-3, the complete variable domain is KAGVTQTPRYLIKTRGQQVTLSCSPISGHRSVSWYQQTPGQGLQFLFEYFSETQRNKGNFPGRFSGRQFSNSRSEMNVSTLELGDSALYLCASRGRTSGYTDTQYFGPGTRLTVL.